The 4 T cell receptor beta chains reported below all come from one sample, sequenced in a study of CD8+CD57+ T cells in acquired aplastic anemia. The use of genomic DNA as template underpinned the TCR beta VDJ and CDR3 profiling. Each CDR3 protein gets one entry after TCRdb re-called the reads with MiXCR. The sample yields fewer than 250,000 distinct CDR3 sequences, roughly 45% seen once. Patients selected for sequencing had displayed CD8+CD57+ cell expansion by flow cytometry. The specimen was sorted CD4+, CD8+, or CD8+CD57+ T cells (not recorded which) from PBMCs. These TCRs come from a human donor with aplastic anemia.

This clonotype was counted many times. This chain joins TRBV27 and TRBJ1-5; D is unresolved. CDR3 size: 13 residues. Trimming left V 6 bases short and J 11 bases short, with 17 bases between. CDR1 is MNHEY, CDR2 SMNVEV, per germline (reference sequence). The CDR3 DNA sequence: TGTGCCAGCAGACCGGCCACCGGTAGGACCCAGCATTTT. It translates to CASRPATGRTQHF.

This clonotype was recorded many times. The rearrangement links TRBV5-1 to TRBJ2-1; D is ambiguous. V was clipped by 7 bases and J by 7 bases, with 9 bases between them. The CDR3 contains 11 residues. Germline CDR1 reads SGHRS; CDR2 reads YFSETQ. CDR3 nucleotide sequence: TGCGCCAGCTCCCATTATAATGAGCAGTTCTTC. Its protein is CASSHYNEQFF.

This chain links TRBV3-1 with TRBJ2-2; D is possibly TRBD1 (5 bases). V was pared by 0 bases and J by 6 bases, with 11 bases between. The CDR3 spans 15 residues. Germline-derived CDR1 and CDR2 are LGHDT and YNNKEL (reference sequence). The CDR3 DNA sequence: TGTGCCAGCAGCCAAGAAAGGGGCCTCCCCGGGGAGCTGTTTTTT. Its translation: CASSQERGLPGELFF.

This clonotype was counted ten times or more. The V and J genes are TRBV6-1 and TRBJ2-7, with 7 bases identical to TRBD1. CDR1 is MNHNS and CDR2 is SASEGT in the germline V gene. With 6 bases clipped from V and 3 bases from J, the junction kept 8 bases outside the gene matches. There are 14 residues in the CDR3. The CDR3 bases are TGTGCCAGCAGATCTATCCGGGACAGCTACGAGCAGTACTTC. This translates into CASRSIRDSYEQYF.